The 14 T cell receptor beta chains in this list originate from one sample, sequenced in a study of CXCR3-negative and CXCR3-positive naive CD8 T cells. 5' RACE that incorporated UMI labels was used to prepare the TRB cDNA libraries. TCRdb reanalyzed the 5' RACE reads and collapses them to one entry per CDR3 protein, without DNA. This sample's table has fewer than 60,000 distinct CDR3 sequences. The sample consisted of naive CXCR3- CD8+ T cells from blood. Stated subset: CD45RO-CCR7+CD27+CD95- naive CD8+ T cells lacking CXCR3 (TNR3-). These receptors originate from a human donor in good health. Some clones in this sample may be carry-over from other donors' samples.

The chain combines TRBV7-9 with TRBJ2-3; TCRdb proposes TRBD1, but this gene call is untestable without DNA. CDR3 length equals 17 residues. Germline CDR1 and CDR2: SEHNR and FQNEAQ (reference sequence). This CDR3 reads CASDWGTRADFTDTQYF. The entire variable domain, with the rest obtained from reference TRBV7-9 and TRBJ2-3, is as follows: DTGVSQNPRHKITKRGQNVTFRCDPISEHNRLYWYRQTLGQGPEFLTYFQNEAQLEKSRLLSDRFSAERPKGSFSTLEIQRTEQGDSAMYLCASDWGTRADFTDTQYFGPGTRLTVL.

The chain is built from TRBV28 and TRBJ2-1; the TRBD1 assignment by TCRdb is unverifiable without DNA. This CDR3 contains 15 residues. In germline, CDR1 is MDHEN, CDR2 SYDVKM. CDR3 region: CASSGPGPVYNEQFF.

This chain uses TRBV29-1 with TRBJ2-7. The length of the CDR3 is 12 residues. Germline-derived CDR1 and CDR2 are SQVTM and ANQGSEA. The CDR3 sequence: CSGGDGAYEQYF.

This CDR3 reads CASSFGDYDYEQYF. V is TRBV12-3 or TRBV12-4 and J is TRBJ2-7; no DNA is available, so the TRBD2 call from TCRdb remains unchecked. This CDR3 is 14 amino acids long.

V is TRBV29-1 and J is TRBJ2-1; TCRdb outputs TRBD2, but without DNA this stays unchecked. Germline lookup yields CDR1 SQVTM and CDR2 ANQGSEA. The CDR3 has 15 amino acids. CDR3 sequence reads: CSVVSGEESYNEQFF.

This sequence joins TRBV20-1 and TRBJ1-1; TCRdb indicates TRBD1, and absent DNA this call remains unverified. The germline V gene encodes CDR1 DFQATT and CDR2 SNEGSKA (reference sequence). The CDR3 covers 16 residues. This CDR3 reads CSARGPGGTMNTEAFF.

The gene calls are TRBV29-1 and TRBJ2-1; TCRdb indicates TRBD2, and absent DNA this call remains unverified. Germline loops: CDR1 SQVTM, CDR2 ANQGSEA. The CDR3 is 15 amino acids. The CDR3 loop is CSVEDGTSGMGEQFF.

The chain carries TRBV19 and TRBJ2-7; TCRdb returns TRBD1, unconfirmable since there is no DNA. This CDR3 region has 14 residues. Germline CDR1 reads LNHDA; CDR2 reads SQIVND (reference sequence). This chain's CDR3 is CASRDGDRPYEQYF. The full variable domain, its missing parts supplied by reference TRBV19 and TRBJ2-7, is DGGITQSPKYLFRKEGQNVTLSCEQNLNHDAMYWYRQDPGQGLRLIYYSQIVNDFQKGDIAEGYSVSREKKESFPLTVTSAQKNPTAFYLCASRDGDRPYEQYFGPGTRLTVT.

The chain has TRBV6-2 or TRBV6-3 and TRBJ1-1; absent DNA, TCRdb's TRBD1 call cannot be checked. CDR1 MNHEY and CDR2 SVGEGT come from the germline V gene. The CDR3 loop spans 13 amino acids. The CDR3 loop is CASTPTENTEAFF.

The CDR3 protein is CASSFSLAGSGGADTQYF. The chain recombines TRBV27 with TRBJ2-3; the D gene TCRdb calls, TRBD2, cannot be checked with no DNA. The CDR3 runs to 18 residues. CDR1 MNHEY and CDR2 SMNVEV come from the germline V gene (reference sequence).

This chain connects TRBV5-4 to TRBJ2-1; TCRdb picks TRBD1, but there is no DNA to check that call. Germline assignment: CDR1 SGHNT and CDR2 YYREEE (reference sequence). CDR3 size: 11 residues. The CDR3 protein is CASSPGDEQFF.

The gene calls are TRBV5-1 and TRBJ2-3. The CDR3 is 13 residues long. Germline CDR1 and CDR2: SGHRS and YFSETQ. The CDR3 sequence: CASSPRSGDTQYF.

The V gene is TRBV24-1, the J gene TRBJ2-1. This CDR3 has 15 amino acids. Germline V gene data show CDR1 as KGHDR and CDR2 as SFDVKD. CDR3 sequence reads: CATSPAGGSYNEQFF.

This chain links TRBV14 with TRBJ2-1. Germline-derived CDR1 and CDR2 are SGHDN and FVKESK. The CDR3 is 18 amino acids. The chain's CDR3 is CASSPRSSAIESYNEQFF. The variable domain in full, with the rest retrieved from reference TRBV14 and TRBJ2-1, is EAGVTQFPSHSVIEKGQTVTLRCDPISGHDNLYWYRRVMGKEIKFLLHFVKESKQDESGMPNNRFLAERTGGTYSTLKVQPAELEDSGVYFCASSPRSSAIESYNEQFFGPGTRLTVL.